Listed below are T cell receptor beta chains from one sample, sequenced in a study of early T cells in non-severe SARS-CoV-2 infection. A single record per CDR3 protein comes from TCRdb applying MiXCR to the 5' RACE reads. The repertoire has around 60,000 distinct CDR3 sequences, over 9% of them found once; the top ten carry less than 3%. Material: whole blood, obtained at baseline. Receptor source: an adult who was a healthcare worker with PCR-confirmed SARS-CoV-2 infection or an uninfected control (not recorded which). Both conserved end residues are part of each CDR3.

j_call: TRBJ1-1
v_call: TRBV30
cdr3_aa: CAWSVQMNTEAFF

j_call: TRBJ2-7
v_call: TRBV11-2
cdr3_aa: CASSPRTGLYEQYF

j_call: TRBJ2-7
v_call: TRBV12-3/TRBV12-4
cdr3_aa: CASSLRFRGLAGGRSSYEQYF

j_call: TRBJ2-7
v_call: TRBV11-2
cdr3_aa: CASSLAAVGGSYEQYF

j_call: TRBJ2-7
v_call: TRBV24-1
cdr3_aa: CATSDLEYSHEQYF

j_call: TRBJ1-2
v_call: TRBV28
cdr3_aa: CASSPGRYYGYTF

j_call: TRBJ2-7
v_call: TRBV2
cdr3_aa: CASSEVRGPHYEQYF

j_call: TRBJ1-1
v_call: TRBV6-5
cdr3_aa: CASVGVSAFF

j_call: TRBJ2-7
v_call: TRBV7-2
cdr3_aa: CASSKLGTYEQYF

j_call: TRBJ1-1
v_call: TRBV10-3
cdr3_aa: CAISEIGNEAFF

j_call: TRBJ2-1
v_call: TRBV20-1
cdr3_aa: CSASGVPYNEQFF

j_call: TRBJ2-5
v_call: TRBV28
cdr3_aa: CASSGGHLQETQYF

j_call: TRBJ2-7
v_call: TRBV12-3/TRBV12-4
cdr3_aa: CASSLTSGGVTYEQYF

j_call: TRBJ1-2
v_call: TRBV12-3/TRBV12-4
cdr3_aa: CASKPHRNYGYTF

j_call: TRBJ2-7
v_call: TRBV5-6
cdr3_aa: CASSLATYEQYF

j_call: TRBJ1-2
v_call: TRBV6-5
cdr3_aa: CASTQGAYSSVNYGYTF

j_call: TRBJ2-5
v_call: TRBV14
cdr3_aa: CASSQELAAETQYF

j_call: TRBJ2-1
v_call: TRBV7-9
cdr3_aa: CASSLVVSHPSSYNEQFF

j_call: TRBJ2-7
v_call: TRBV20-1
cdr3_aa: CSTYSGGNYEQYF

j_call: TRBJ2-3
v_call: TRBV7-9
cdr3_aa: CASSLLRGQTDTQYF

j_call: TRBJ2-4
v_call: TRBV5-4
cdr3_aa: CASSPETPKNIQYF

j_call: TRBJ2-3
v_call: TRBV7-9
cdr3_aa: CASSSGLDYTDTQYF

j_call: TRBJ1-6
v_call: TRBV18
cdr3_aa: CASSPGRQIKNSPLHF

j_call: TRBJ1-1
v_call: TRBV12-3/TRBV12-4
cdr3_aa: CASRITGTGRGEAFF

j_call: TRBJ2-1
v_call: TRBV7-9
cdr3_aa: CASSLIGVFYNEQFF

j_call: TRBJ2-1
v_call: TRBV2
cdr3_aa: CASSDSSSSYNEQFF

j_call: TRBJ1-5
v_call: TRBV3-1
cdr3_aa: CASSQDYRGDQPQHF

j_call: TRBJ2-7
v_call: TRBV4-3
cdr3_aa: CASSQDGFNLGGSYEQYF

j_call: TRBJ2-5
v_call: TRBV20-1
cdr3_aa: CSASHQETQYF

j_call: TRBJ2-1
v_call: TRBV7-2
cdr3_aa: CASSPIRGRNNEQFF

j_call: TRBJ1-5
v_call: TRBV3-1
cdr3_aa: CASSQGPGRGGQPQHF

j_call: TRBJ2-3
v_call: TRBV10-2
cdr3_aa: CASSEWRTRKDTDTQYF

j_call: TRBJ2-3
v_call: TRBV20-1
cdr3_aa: CSANHHGRGGTDTQYF

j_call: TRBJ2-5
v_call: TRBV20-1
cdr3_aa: CSARAPGGIETQYF

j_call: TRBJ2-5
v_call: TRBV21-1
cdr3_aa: CASSGNRGRNGQYF

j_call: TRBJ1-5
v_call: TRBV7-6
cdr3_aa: CASSLFGPDQPQHF

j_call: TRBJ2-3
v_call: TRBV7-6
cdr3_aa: CASSSQGVADTQYF

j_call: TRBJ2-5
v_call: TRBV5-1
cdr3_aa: CASSYPYRETQYF

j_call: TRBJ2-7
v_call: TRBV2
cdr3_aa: CASSVPRDREKKYAYEQYF

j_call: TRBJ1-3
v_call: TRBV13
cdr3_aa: CASSLQPGGSGNTIYF

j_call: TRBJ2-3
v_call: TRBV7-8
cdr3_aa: CASSLARDTQYF

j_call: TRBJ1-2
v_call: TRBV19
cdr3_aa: CASTTEGGVEGYTF

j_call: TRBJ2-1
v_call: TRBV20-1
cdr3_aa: CSARDPLGRRYNEQFF

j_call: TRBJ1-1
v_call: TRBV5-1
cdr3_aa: CASRELGPEAFF

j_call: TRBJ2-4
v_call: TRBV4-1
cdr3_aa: CASSPDRLAKNIQYF

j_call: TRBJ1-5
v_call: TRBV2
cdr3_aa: CASSRNVQPQHF

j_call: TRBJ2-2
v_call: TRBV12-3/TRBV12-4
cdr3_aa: CATPASVGQGNTGELFF

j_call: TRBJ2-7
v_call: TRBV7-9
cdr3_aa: CASSFPTGPGGSYEQYF

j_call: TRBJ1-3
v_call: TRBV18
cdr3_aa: CASYNLRGNTIYF

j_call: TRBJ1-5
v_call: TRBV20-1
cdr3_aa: CSARGAPSNQPQHF

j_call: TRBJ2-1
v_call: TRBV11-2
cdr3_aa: CASRAPSYNEQFF

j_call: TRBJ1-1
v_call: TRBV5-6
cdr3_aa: CASSPGQITMNTEAFF